This T cell receptor beta chain came from a study of T cells in localized non-small cell lung cancer. V was shortened by 0 bases and J by 7 bases, with 14 bases between the two germline ends. The CDR3 totals 15 residues. Germline CDR1 SGDLS, CDR2 YYNGEE. TCRdb's copy holds only in-frame clones and misses some; the assay was immunoSEQ multiplex PCR. The sample has about 52,000 clones; around 84% are singletons. The chain combines TRBV9 with TRBJ2-1; D is perhaps TRBD1 (6 bases). This clonotype was obtained from a female donor with stage II lung adenocarcinoma. The sequences come from PBMCs, collected before any cancer treatment. In DNA form, the CDR3 reads TGTGCCAGCAGCGTAGGGCCCGCTACAGGGAATGAGCAGTTCTTC. Translation gives CASSVGPATGNEQFF.